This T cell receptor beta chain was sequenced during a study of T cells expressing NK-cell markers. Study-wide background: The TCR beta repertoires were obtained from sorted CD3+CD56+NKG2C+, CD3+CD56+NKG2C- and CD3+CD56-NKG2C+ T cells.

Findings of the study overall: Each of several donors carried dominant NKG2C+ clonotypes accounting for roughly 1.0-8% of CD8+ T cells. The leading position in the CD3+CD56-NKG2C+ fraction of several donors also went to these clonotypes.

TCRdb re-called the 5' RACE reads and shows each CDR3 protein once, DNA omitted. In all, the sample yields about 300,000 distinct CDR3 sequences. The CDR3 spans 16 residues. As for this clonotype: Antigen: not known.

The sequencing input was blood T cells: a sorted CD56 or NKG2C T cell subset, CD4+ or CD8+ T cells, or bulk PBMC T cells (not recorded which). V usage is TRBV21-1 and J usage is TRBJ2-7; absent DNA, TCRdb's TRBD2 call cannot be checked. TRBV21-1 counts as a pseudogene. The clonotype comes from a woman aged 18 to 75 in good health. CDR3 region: CASSRRLAGALYEQYF.